This entry describes one TCR beta chain. Its specificity is not known. These data come from a study of T cell repertoires in cytomegalovirus infection. Study-wide context: A matching HLA type, together with CMV infection, was signaled by public TCR beta signatures.

TCRdb processed the reads anew with MiXCR; each CDR3 protein has one entry. The table lists fewer than 850,000 distinct CDR3 sequences, almost 30% of them singletons. The study's findings and limits: Identification of carriers of CMV plus the relevant HLA was performed using cumulative public TCR beta family frequency.

Germline CDR1 reads MNHNY; CDR2 reads SVGAGI (reference sequence). The CDR3 is 11 amino acids. Trimming left V 10 bases short and J 4 bases short, with 10 bases between. Sequenced here: cultured CD8+ T cells from PBMCs, sampled from culture after CMV antigen stimulation. The TCR was taken from a human donor in good health (CMV status not recorded). Some clones in this sample may be carry-over from other donors' samples. The rearrangement links TRBV6-6 to TRBJ1-1; unclear D gene. CDR3 sequence: CATPWGTEAFF. In nucleotides, the CDR3 is TGTGCCACTCCTTGGGGCACTGAAGCTTTCTTT.